These 15 T cell receptor beta chains were all obtained from the same sample, sequenced in a study of T cell responses to AZD1222 COVID-19 vaccine. Clones were read by immunoSEQ multiplex PCR, and TCRdb kept only the in-frame ones, dropping some. This table holds around 140,000 clones, roughly nine tenths found once. The sequenced sample was peripheral blood, obtained 28 days after the second AZD1222 dose. The receptor set was obtained from an adult who received the AZD1222 COVID-19 vaccine.

The V gene is TRBV4-1, the J gene TRBJ2-6; D might be TRBD1 (6 bases). The V and J ends lost 0 bases and 4 bases respectively, with 16 bases between them. CDR1 MGHRA and CDR2 YSYEKL come from the germline V gene. The CDR3 totals 18 residues. CDR3 DNA sequence: TGCGCCAGCAGCCAAGATCCAGGGGCAGTTTCCGGGGCCAACGTCCTGACTTTC. Its translation is CASSQDPGAVSGANVLTF.

This rearrangement joins TRBV21-1 to TRBJ2-7; TRBD2, the table's D call, was not compared with the DNA. TRBV21-1 is recorded as a pseudogene. CDR3 length equals 22 residues. The CDR3 region is CASSKGCRTGTSGPSSSYEQYF. In nucleotides, the CDR3 is TGTGCCAGCAGCAAAGGCTGCCGAACCGGGACTAGCGGTCCAAGCAGCTCCTACGAGCAGTACTTC.

The chain is built from TRBV5-6 and TRBJ1-5; TRBD1 might be the D (6 bases). The germline V gene encodes CDR1 SGHDT and CDR2 YYEEEE. The V end was cut by 4 bases, the J end by 0 bases, with 11 bases between. This CDR3 has 15 amino acids. CDR3: CASSVGHDSNQPQHF. Written as DNA, the CDR3 is TGTGCCAGCAGCGTGGGACACGATAGCAATCAGCCCCAGCATTTT.

The chain couples TRBV5-1 to TRBJ1-1, with no clear D. CDR1 and CDR2 (germline): SGHRS, YFSETQ. Trimming shortened V by 0 bases and J by 4 bases, and 13 bases separated the two germline ends. The CDR3 runs 15 residues. The CDR3 bases are TGCGCCAGCAGCTTGGCTGTCGGTGGTCTCACTGAAGCTTTCTTT. As protein: CASSLAVGGLTEAFF.

The rearrangement uses TRBV7-9 and TRBJ2-1; 10 nucleotides align to TRBD1. J gave up 5 bases and V 3 bases, and 13 bases lay outside the gene matches. CDR1 is SEHNR and CDR2 is FQNEAQ in the germline V gene (reference sequence). This CDR3 has 18 residues. Here the CDR3 reads CASSFPDRGGRQHNEQFF. CDR3 DNA sequence: TGTGCCAGCAGCTTCCCGGACAGGGGGGGAAGACAGCACAATGAGCAGTTCTTC. The full variable domain, completed using reference TRBV7-9 and TRBJ2-1, is DTGVSQNPRHKITKRGQNVTFRCDPISEHNRLYWYRQTLGQGPEFLTYFQNEAQLEKSRLLSDRFSAERPKGSFSTLEIQRTEQGDSAMYLCASSFPDRGGRQHNEQFFGPGTRLTVL.

The chain recombines TRBV6-5 with TRBJ1-5, with TRBD1 as a possible D gene (5 bases). CDR1 is MNHEY and CDR2 is SVGAGI in the germline V gene. CDR3 length equals 14 residues. Trimming pared 6 bases from V and 2 bases from J, leaving 11 bases between. This chain's CDR3 is CASRGVGGNQPQHF. DNA for the CDR3: TGTGCCAGCAGGGGGGTCGGTGGCAATCAGCCCCAGCATTTT.

The chain has TRBV30 and TRBJ2-3, with 8 bases aligning to TRBD2. The length of the CDR3 is 19 residues. Looked up from germline, CDR1 is GTSNPN and CDR2 is SVGIG (reference sequence). Unmatched junction bases numbered 17, after V lost 2 bases and J lost 1 base. CDR3 coding DNA: TGTGCCTGGAGTACCCCACTGGGGTTGGCGGGAGGCGGCACAGATACGCAGTATTTT. Its translation is CAWSTPLGLAGGGTDTQYF.

In this sample, this clone turned up once. The chain uses TRBV27 and TRBJ2-1; 11 nucleotides line up with TRBD2. Germline assignment: CDR1 MNHEY and CDR2 SMNVEV (reference sequence). The length of the CDR3 is 13 residues. CDR3 DNA sequence: TGTGCGTCGGGACTAGCGGCCTACAATGAGCAGTTCTTC. This translates into CASGLAAYNEQFF.

The J gene is TRBJ1-3, the V gene TRBV5-4, with D uncertain. The CDR3 is 15 amino acids. Germline V gene lookup returns CDR1 SGHNT and CDR2 YYREEE (reference sequence). The germline V and J ends were trimmed by 0 bases and 5 bases, with 12 bases remaining between them. The CDR3 DNA is TGTGCCAGCAGCTTGGGAGGCGTTCCGAGAAACACCATATATTTT. It codes for CASSLGGVPRNTIYF.

The V and J genes are TRBV21-1 and TRBJ1-5. TRBV21-1 is reported as a pseudogene. The CDR3 covers 18 residues. The CDR3 here is CASTPRGRPDYSNQPQHF. DNA for the CDR3: TGTGCCAGCACCCCCCGCGGCAGGCCGGACTATAGCAATCAGCCCCAGCATTTT.

This chain connects TRBV7-9 to TRBJ1-2, with TRBD1 identical over 11 bases. Germline CDR1 and CDR2: SEHNR and FQNEAQ (reference sequence). V was pared by 4 bases and J by 7 bases, with 5 bases of the junction left unmatched. This CDR3 region has 14 residues. The CDR3: CASSSGQGAGGYTF. CDR3 bases: TGTGCCAGCAGCTCTGGACAGGGGGCGGGTGGCTACACCTTC.

The V call is TRBV19, the J call TRBJ1-3; D is perhaps TRBD1 (5 bases). Germline lookup yields CDR1 LNHDA and CDR2 SQIVND (reference sequence). Trimming took off 5 bases at V and 0 bases at J, with 11 bases between the two ends. The CDR3 has 15 amino acids. Here the CDR3 DNA reads TGTGCCAGTAGTTCCCGCAGGGACTCTGGAAACACCATATATTTT. Translation: CASSSRRDSGNTIYF.

This clone showed up just once. CDR3: CASKSGSSYNEQFF. As DNA, the CDR3 is TGTGCCAGCAAGAGCGGGAGCTCCTACAATGAGCAGTTCTTC. The chain couples TRBV2 to TRBJ2-1, with 8 bases lining up with TRBD2. The CDR3 is 14 residues long. The junction had 2 bases not matched to a gene; V was cut back by 7 bases and J by 0 bases. Germline V gene sequence: CDR1 SNHLY, CDR2 FYNNEI.

V usage is TRBV27 and J usage is TRBJ2-3, with D possibly called TRBD1 or TRBD2 (5 bases each). The CDR3 has 13 amino acids. The V gene lost 3 bases and the J gene lost 5 bases, with 9 bases spanning the gap. The germline V gene has CDR1 MNHEY and CDR2 SMNVEV (reference sequence). The DNA for the CDR3 is TGTGCCAGCAGTTTCCCAGGGAGAGATACGCAGTATTTT. This gives the protein CASSFPGRDTQYF.

Points on this clone: At one end, the junction sequence differs from germline, possibly due to a read error. The rearrangement uses TRBV2 and TRBJ2-1, with D tentatively TRBD1 or TRBD2 (5 bases each). Germline CDR1 is SNHLY and CDR2 is FYNNEI. This CDR3 has 15 residues. The CDR3 spells CASSEQGRTYNEQFF. In DNA form, the CDR3 reads TGTGCCAGCAGTGAACAGGGACGCACCTACAACGAGCAGTTCTTC.